The rows below give T cell receptor beta chains drawn from one sample of a study of blood T cell repertoires in COVID-19. Clones were sequenced by immunoSEQ multiplex PCR, and TCRdb holds only the in-frame ones, with some missing. The data show under 450,000 clones, 75% to 90% seen once. Sequencing input: peripheral blood. These TCRs come from a woman aged 60-75 years with COVID-19, enrolled during active disease. Both conserved end residues are part of each CDR3. Fields, in order: D gene, J gene, V gene, clone size, CDR3 protein, CDR3 DNA. D genes are given only for firm matches. Some rows have no size entry. The others give once, few or many, or a class for an expanded clone.

>.|TRBJ1-4|TRBV6-5|.
CASSYSGAVIEKLFF
TGTGCCAGCAGTTACTCGGGGGCGGTAATTGAAAAACTGTTTTTT
>.|TRBJ1-1|TRBV5-4|.
CASSLARRGALEAFF
TGTGCCAGCAGCTTGGCGAGGCGTGGGGCCCTTGAAGCTTTCTTT
>.|TRBJ1-5|TRBV7-9|.
CASSQTGSNQPQHF
TGTGCCAGCAGCCAAACAGGGTCAAATCAGCCCCAGCATTTT
>.|TRBJ1-3|TRBV14|.
CASSPLGAGLFGNTIYF
TGTGCCAGCAGCCCCCTGGGGGCAGGGCTCTTTGGAAACACCATATATTTT
>.|TRBJ2-5|TRBV3-1/TRBV3-2|.
CASSPPAVETQYF
TGTGCCAGCAGCCCTCCTGCGGTGGAGACCCAGTACTTC
>TRBD1|TRBJ2-3|TRBV7-8|.
CASRPPQGLEGDTQYF
TGTGCCAGCAGGCCTCCACAGGGGTTGGAAGGAGATACGCAGTATTTT
>.|TRBJ1-2|TRBV5-5|.
CASSLAVSGYGYTF
TGTGCCAGCAGCTTGGCTGTATCAGGGTATGGCTACACCTTC
>TRBD1|TRBJ1-6|TRBV27|few
CASSSTGGDNSPLHF
TGTGCCAGCAGTTCGACAGGGGGAGATAATTCACCCCTCCACTTT
>TRBD1|TRBJ1-4|TRBV11-2|.
CASSSLMTGLKLFF
TGTGCCAGCAGCTCATTGATGACAGGGTTAAAACTGTTTTTT
>.|TRBJ2-1|TRBV11-2|.
CASTNTGEQFF
TGTGCCAGCACCAATACGGGGGAGCAGTTCTTC
>TRBD2|TRBJ2-2|TRBV5-1|.
CASSFLAGGNTGELFF
TGCGCCAGCAGCTTCTTAGCGGGGGGTAACACCGGGGAGCTGTTTTTT
>TRBD1|TRBJ1-2|TRBV5-1|.
CASSLDTGVTGYTF
TGCGCCAGCAGCTTGGACACAGGGGTGACTGGCTACACCTTC
>.|TRBJ1-5|TRBV7-2|.
CASSHGRSSQPQHF
TGTGCCAGCAGCCACGGTCGGTCTAGTCAGCCCCAGCATTTT
>TRBD2|TRBJ2-6|TRBV9|.
CASSVPGLNSGANVLTF
TGTGCCAGCAGCGTACCGGGACTAAACTCTGGGGCCAACGTCCTGACTTTC
>.|TRBJ2-6|TRBV19|.
CASSPAGANVLTF
TGTGCCAGTAGTCCAGCTGGGGCCAACGTCCTGACTTTC
>.|TRBJ1-2|TRBV4-1|.
CASSPLPGQINYGYTF
TGCGCCAGCAGCCCCCTCCCAGGGCAAATTAACTATGGCTACACCTTC
>.|TRBJ2-3|TRBV11-2|.
CASSLDPSRKDTQYF
TGTGCCAGCAGCTTAGATCCAAGTAGAAAAGATACGCAGTATTTT
>TRBD2|TRBJ2-7|TRBV12-3/TRBV12-4|.
CASSLSPAGEQYF
TGTGCCAGCAGTTTATCCCCAGCGGGGGAGCAGTACTTC
>.|TRBJ2-1|TRBV7-9|.
CASSLGSGVNNEQFF
TGTGCCAGCAGCTTAGGATCAGGGGTCAACAATGAGCAGTTCTTC
>TRBD2|TRBJ2-3|TRBV19|.
CASSSAAGVFNTQYF
TGTGCCAGTAGTTCTGCAGCGGGGGTGTTTAATACGCAGTATTTT
>TRBD1|TRBJ1-1|TRBV11-1|.
CASSFRTGSTEAFF
TGTGCCAGCAGCTTCCGGACAGGGAGTACTGAAGCTTTCTTT
>TRBD1|TRBJ2-3|TRBV11-1|.
CASSSGTVGTDTQYF
TGTGCCAGCAGCTCCGGGACAGTTGGGACAGATACGCAGTATTTT
>.|TRBJ2-5|TRBV10-2|.
CASARQETQYF
TGCGCCAGCGCTAGGCAGGAGACCCAGTACTTC
>.|TRBJ1-2|TRBV7-9|.
CASTVEKPRGIGGYTF
TGTGCCAGCACCGTAGAGAAGCCCAGGGGAATTGGGGGCTACACCTTC
>.|TRBJ1-5|TRBV5-1|.
CASSASGGGQPQHF
TGCGCCAGCAGCGCCTCTGGGGGAGGTCAGCCCCAGCATTTT
>.|TRBJ1-1|TRBV7-6|.
CASSGWTGLNTEAFF
TGTGCCAGCAGCGGGTGGACGGGGTTGAACACTGAAGCTTTCTTT
>.|TRBJ2-7|TRBV7-9|.
CASSLVRYEQYF
TGTGCCAGCAGCTTAGTGCGCTACGAGCAGTACTTC
>.|TRBJ1-2|TRBV5-4|.
CASSLDPANYGYTF
TGTGCCAGCAGCTTGGACCCAGCTAACTATGGCTACACCTTC
>.|TRBJ2-3|TRBV2|.
CASRVADTQYF
TGTGCCAGCAGGGTAGCGGATACGCAGTATTTT
>.|TRBJ2-7|TRBV7-9|once
CASSPGVGIYEQYF
TGTGCCAGCAGCCCCGGGGTGGGGATCTACGAGCAGTACTTC
>TRBD2|TRBJ2-7|TRBV2|.
CASSGLAGFYEQYF
TGTGCCAGCAGTGGACTAGCTGGATTCTACGAGCAGTACTTC
>TRBD1|TRBJ2-5|TRBV11-3|.
CASSFLQGEETQYF
TGTGCCAGCAGCTTCTTACAGGGGGAGGAGACCCAGTACTTC
>.|TRBJ2-1|TRBV6-6|.
CASNRGGNEQFF
TGTGCCAGCAACAGGGGGGGCAATGAGCAGTTCTTC
>.|TRBJ1-3|TRBV3-1/TRBV3-2|.
CASSPLYGAGNTIYF
TGTGCCAGCAGCCCTTTGTACGGGGCTGGAAACACCATATATTTT
>TRBD1|TRBJ2-6|TRBV7-3|.
CASSLDPGGAAGANVLTF
TGTGCCAGCAGCTTAGACCCAGGGGGCGCGGCTGGGGCCAACGTCCTGACTTTC
>.|TRBJ1-2|TRBV6-6|.
CASSPLTGGSYGYTF
TGTGCCAGCAGCCCCCTAACGGGGGGTAGCTATGGCTACACCTTC
>TRBD1|TRBJ1-4|TRBV27|once
CASSSDRGSEKLFF
TGTGCCAGCAGTTCTGACAGGGGTAGTGAAAAACTGTTTTTT
>TRBD1|TRBJ1-2|TRBV30|.
CAWSVNRGNYGYTF
TGTGCCTGGAGTGTAAACAGGGGGAACTATGGCTACACCTTC
>.|TRBJ2-6|TRBV10-2|.
CASSDTGSGANVLTF
TGCGCCAGCAGTGACACGGGGTCTGGGGCCAACGTCCTGACTTTC
>.|TRBJ2-5|TRBV7-2|.
CASSLVPDSQETQYF
TGTGCCAGCAGCTTAGTTCCGGACAGCCAAGAGACCCAGTACTTC
>TRBD1|TRBJ2-3|TRBV11-2|.
CASSFRSGGISGDTQYF
TGTGCCAGCAGCTTTAGGTCAGGGGGTATTTCGGGAGATACGCAGTATTTT
>TRBD2|TRBJ2-1|TRBV2|.
CASSVSGAYNEQFF
TGTGCCAGCAGTGTTAGCGGGGCCTACAATGAGCAGTTCTTC
>.|TRBJ2-5|TRBV7-2|once
CASSIPQGGETQYF
TGTGCCAGCAGCATACCCCAGGGTGGAGAGACCCAGTACTTC
>.|TRBJ2-7|TRBV5-6|once
CASSLALTALNGAYEQYF
TGTGCCAGCAGCTTGGCTCTGACAGCCCTAAATGGTGCCTACGAGCAGTACTTC
>TRBD1|TRBJ2-7|TRBV19|.
CASSPGQGRTYEQYF
TGTGCCAGTAGTCCCGGACAGGGGCGGACCTACGAGCAGTACTTC
>TRBD2|TRBJ2-1|TRBV2|once
CASRGLAGGYNEQFF
TGTGCCAGTAGGGGACTAGCGGGGGGGTACAATGAGCAGTTCTTC
>TRBD1|TRBJ2-2|TRBV9|.
CASSPQGQGSTGELFF
TGTGCCAGCAGCCCCCAGGGACAGGGGAGTACCGGGGAGCTGTTTTTT
>TRBD1|TRBJ1-4|TRBV11-2|.
CASSLGQGAGREKLFF
TGTGCCAGCAGCTTGGGACAGGGGGCTGGAAGGGAAAAACTGTTTTTT
>TRBD1|TRBJ1-2|TRBV2|.
CASGPGTVPPGYTF
TGTGCCAGCGGTCCCGGGACAGTCCCTCCTGGCTACACCTTC
>TRBD1|TRBJ1-6|TRBV27|.
CASRQGNSPLHF
TGTGCCAGCAGACAGGGGAATTCACCCCTCCACTTT
>TRBD1|TRBJ2-7|TRBV6-6|few
CASSHTDRAFYEQYF
TGTGCCAGCAGTCATACCGACAGGGCCTTCTACGAGCAGTACTTC
>.|TRBJ2-2|TRBV9|.
CASSELLTTWNTGELFF
TGTGCCAGCAGCGAACTACTCACGACCTGGAACACCGGGGAGCTGTTTTTT